The source of this T cell receptor (beta chain) is a study of T-cell reconstitution after alpha-beta-depleted transplantation in children. Preparation of the TCRbeta library involved a method that used unique molecular identifiers. Via MiXCR, TCRdb re-called the PCR reads, giving one row per CDR3 protein. This table holds roughly 200,000 distinct CDR3 sequences, roughly 15% found once. The TCR was taken from a human donor who donated a stem cell graft to a child with acute lymphoblastic leukemia. Source: PBMCs from the stem cell graft donor, taken from the stem cell graft.

The CDR3 nucleotides are TGTGCCATCAGTGAAGGGAGGTCAAGCACAGATACGCAGTATTTT. Translated: CAISEGRSSTDTQYF. The rearrangement links TRBV10-3 to TRBJ2-3; TRBD2 might be the D (6 bases). The CDR3 loop spans 15 amino acids. Per the germline V gene, CDR1 is ENHRY and CDR2 is SYGVKD. V gave up 3 bases and J gave up 0 bases, with 10 bases separating them.